The T cell receptor (beta chain) described here comes from a study of Ad26.COV2.S vaccination and SARS-CoV-2 variants. This table comes from immunoSEQ multiplex PCR, and its TCRdb copy is limited to in-frame clones, with some not included. The data contain hundreds of thousands of clones, around 90% of them singletons. The CDR3 totals 15 residues. V was clipped by 0 bases and J by 4 bases; unmatched bases: 6. The germline V gene has CDR1 SGDLS and CDR2 YYNGEE. Documented treatment: roughly 19 received Ad26.COV2.S at low or high dose, single or two shots; roughly 5 received placebo; per-sample allocation not given. Sample collection was performed on day 63 after the first vaccine or placebo injection.

Sample: peripheral blood, taken in a trial of Ad26.COV2.S vaccine versus placebo. The rearrangement uses TRBV9 and TRBJ1-2, with 7 bases that match TRBD1. The clonotype originates from a person between 18 and 65 years old who received the Ad26.COV2.S COVID-19 vaccine or a placebo. The chain's CDR3 is CASSVEGAGGYGYTF. Written as DNA, the CDR3 is TGTGCCAGCAGCGTAGAAGGCGCAGGGGGCTATGGCTACACCTTC.